Presented here are 7 T cell receptor beta chains from one specimen sequenced in a study of blood T cell repertoires in COVID-19. TCRdb keeps only in-frame clones here, not all; method: immunoSEQ multiplex PCR. The profile covers approximately 210,000 clones, with just over 85% appearing a single time and under 14% taken by the ten largest. Sequenced sample: peripheral blood. All receptors derive from a middle-aged man with COVID-19, enrolled during active disease.

This rearrangement joins TRBV5-1 to TRBJ2-5; 9 positions agree with TRBD2. Germline-derived CDR1 and CDR2 are SGHRS and YFSETQ. Trimming removed 5 bases from V and 2 bases from J; junction bases left unmatched: 10. The CDR3 spans 16 residues. This CDR3 reads CASRTSLAGGQETQYF. CDR3 in DNA: TGCGCCAGCAGGACCTCGTTGGCGGGGGGGCAAGAGACCCAGTACTTC.

The chain recombines TRBV4-2 with TRBJ2-7; 8 nucleotides align to TRBD1. Germline CDR1 is LGHNA and CDR2 is YNFKEQ. The CDR3 has 15 amino acids. V lost 1 base, J lost 4 bases, and 6 bases stayed unmatched. CDR3 residues: CASSQGGTGGYEQYF. The CDR3 DNA reads TGTGCCAGCAGCCAAGGGGGGACAGGAGGGTACGAGCAGTACTTC.

The rearrangement joins TRBV19 to TRBJ2-2, with 12 bases fitting TRBD2. The germline CDR1 and CDR2 sequences are LNHDA and SQIVND (reference sequence). This CDR3 is 19 amino acids long. Trimming took 0 bases from V and 1 from J; bases not matched to a gene: 6. The CDR3 region is CASSIDRPTSGGNTGELFF. CDR3 coding DNA: TGTGCCAGTAGTATAGATCGCCCGACTAGCGGGGGGAACACCGGGGAGCTGTTTTTT.

CDR3 DNA sequence: TGTGCCACCGGACAGGTGTATAATTCACCCCTCCACTTT. This gives the protein CATGQVYNSPLHF. V and J are TRBV15 and TRBJ1-6; TRBD1 matches at 7 bases. The CDR3 has 13 amino acids. The germline gives CDR1 LNHNV, CDR2 YYDKDF (reference sequence). V was clipped by 8 bases and J by 4 bases; unmatched bases: 2.

This chain joins TRBV5-1 and TRBJ1-1, with no clear D. From germline, CDR1 is SGHRS and CDR2 YFSETQ. CDR3 length: 14 amino acids. V shed 1 base and J shed 0 bases, with 7 bases lying between them. CDR3: CASSLPGMNTEAFF. CDR3 in DNA: TGCGCCAGCAGCTTGCCCGGGATGAACACTGAAGCTTTCTTT.

This chain links TRBV6-5 with TRBJ1-2; 7 bases fit TRBD1. Per germline, CDR1 MNHEY and CDR2 SVGAGI. Unmatched junction bases numbered 13, after V lost 8 bases and J lost 4 bases. The CDR3 is 15 residues long. CDR3 sequence reads: CASSRGTEGLYGYTF. The CDR3 nucleotides are TGTGCCAGCTCTCGGGGGACAGAGGGTCTCTATGGCTACACCTTC.

V and J are TRBV5-1 and TRBJ1-3; D call uncertain. CDR1 and CDR2 (germline): SGHRS, YFSETQ. Trimming shortened V by 0 bases and J by 0 bases, and 7 bases separated the two germline ends. The CDR3 contains 15 residues. The CDR3 here is CASSLDASSGNTIYF. The CDR3, as DNA: TGCGCCAGCAGCTTGGACGCCAGCTCTGGAAACACCATATATTTT.